This T cell receptor beta chain was captured in a study of T cell repertoires in cytomegalovirus infection. Background on the study: Public TCR beta signature analysis indicated the presence of both CMV infection and matching HLA type.

This clonotype was detected only once. CDR1 and CDR2 from the germline V gene are DFQATT and SNEGSKA (reference sequence). This CDR3 spans 15 amino acids. Trimming cost V 5 bases and J 0 bases; bases outside gene matches: 7. TCRdb reprocessed the reads via MiXCR and lists one record per CDR3 protein. The data show hundreds of thousands of distinct CDR3 sequences, approximately 25% seen once. This TCR was recovered from a human donor in good health (CMV status not recorded). Some clones in this sample may be carry-over from other donors' samples. Specimen: CD8+ T cells from PBMCs. The chain links TRBV20-1 to TRBJ2-4; 7 positions match TRBD1. As DNA, the CDR3 is TGCAGTGCTTTGGGACAGTCTAAAGCCAAAAACATTCAGTACTTC. Amino acids: CSALGQSKAKNIQYF.